Each of the 29 T cell receptor beta chains below was sequenced from the same sample in a study of blood T cell repertoires in COVID-19 (TCRdb year 2020). The method was the immunoSEQ multiplex PCR assay. TCRdb took over this immuneACCESS table, retaining in-frame rearrangements with V and J assigned. Such tables are incomplete; in checked studies, under half of the missing clones stem from an unresolved V gene, and the remainder is unexplained. The sample table records roughly 220,000 clones; approximately 83% of these occur just once. Approximately 1.3% of the sample is in the top ten clones. Sequencing was carried out using PBMCs or T cells enriched from blood (not recorded which). The receptors were sampled from a middle-aged woman with acute COVID-19.

The chain joins TRBV30 to TRBJ1-3, with a weak D call TRBD1 (5 bases). The germline gives CDR1 GTSNPN, CDR2 SVGIG (reference sequence). V lost 5 bases, J lost 0 bases, and 11 bases lay in between. The CDR3 spans 14 residues. CDR3 protein: CAWGTGNSGNTIYF. The CDR3 region has the DNA TGTGCCTGGGGTACAGGCAACTCTGGAAACACCATATATTTT.

This chain connects TRBV4-2 to TRBJ2-5, with 10 nucleotides matching TRBD2. V lost 3 bases and J lost 1; bases outside the gene matches: 5. Germline V gene data show CDR1 as LGHNA and CDR2 as YNFKEQ. The CDR3 runs 16 residues. The CDR3 reads CASSQQLAGLQETQYF. Here the CDR3 DNA reads TGTGCCAGCAGCCAGCAACTAGCGGGGCTCCAAGAGACCCAGTACTTC.

This chain uses TRBV30 with TRBJ2-2; D ambiguous. The germline V and J ends were trimmed by 8 bases and 7 bases, with 14 bases remaining between them. This CDR3 region has 12 residues. Germline CDR1 reads GTSNPN; CDR2 reads SVGIG (reference sequence). This CDR3 reads CATIPVFGELFF. In DNA, the CDR3 is TGTGCCACTATTCCCGTCTTCGGGGAGCTGTTTTTT.

The rearrangement links TRBV6-4 to TRBJ1-1; 8 bases agree with TRBD1. V was clipped by 6 bases and J by 1 base; unmatched bases: 4. This CDR3 comprises 14 residues. From germline, CDR1 is MRHNA and CDR2 SNTAGT. The CDR3 nucleotides read TGTGCCAGCAGCGCCGGGACAGGGAACACTGAAGCTTTCTTT. This translates into CASSAGTGNTEAFF.

The V call is TRBV19, the J call TRBJ1-1, with D maybe TRBD1 (5 bases). The CDR3 spans 15 residues. Between the trimmed V and J ends, which lost 0 bases and 4 bases, there was a span of 12 bases. The germline V gene has CDR1 LNHDA and CDR2 SQIVND (reference sequence). CDR3 sequence: CASSIDHGGTTEAFF. CDR3 sequence (DNA): TGTGCCAGTAGTATAGATCACGGGGGTACCACTGAAGCTTTCTTT.

The chain carries TRBV4-3 and TRBJ2-7; D possibly corresponds to TRBD1 (5 bases). Looked up from germline, CDR1 is LGHNA and CDR2 is YSLEER. With 0 bases removed from V and 7 bases from J, the gap between germline ends came to 16 bases. The CDR3 extends over 15 amino acids. The CDR3 reads CASSQDSGRVGEQYF. The CDR3 DNA is TGCGCCAGCAGCCAAGATTCGGGCAGGGTGGGTGAGCAGTACTTC.

The CDR3 bases are TGCGCCAGCACCCTTCTAGGGGTGGGAAGCAATCAGCCCCAGCATTTT. Protein: CASTLLGVGSNQPQHF. The chain recombines TRBV10-1 with TRBJ1-5; possible D gene TRBD1, 5 bases. The CDR3 sequence is 16 residues long. V was cut by 7 bases and J by 1 base, with 17 bases left in between. Germline-derived CDR1 and CDR2 are WNHNN and SYGVQD (reference sequence).

This clone occurred a few times. The chain is built from TRBV11-2 and TRBJ1-5; TRBD1 is a possible D gene (5 bases). The CDR3 consists of 16 residues. V was cut by 5 bases and J by 4 bases, with 18 bases left in between. From germline, CDR1 is SGHAT and CDR2 FQNNGV. CDR3 DNA sequence: TGTGCCAGCAGCCGTACCTTCGACAGCGATAATCAGCCCCAGCATTTT. Its protein is CASSRTFDSDNQPQHF.

The table lists this clone with a count of one. The rearrangement uses TRBV19 and TRBJ2-1; maybe TRBD2 (6 bases). The CDR3 has 16 amino acids. Germline CDR1 reads LNHDA; CDR2 reads SQIVND (reference sequence). V was trimmed by 7 bases and J by 0 bases, leaving 16 bases between them. In DNA, the CDR3 is TGTGCCAGTACTCCTGGGGGGTCGATCTCCTACAATGAGCAGTTCTTC. Its translation is CASTPGGSISYNEQFF.

This clone was seen just once. The chain recombines TRBV7-2 with TRBJ2-7, with D possibly matching TRBD1 (5 bases). V was clipped by 2 bases and J by 2 bases, with 10 bases between them. Germline-derived CDR1 and CDR2 are SGHTA and FQGNSA. This CDR3 is 14 amino acids long. The CDR3 protein is CASSLRQSTYEQYF. DNA of the CDR3: TGTGCCAGCAGCTTAAGACAGTCAACCTACGAGCAGTACTTC.

The chain recombines TRBV14 with TRBJ1-2; a possible D gene is TRBD1 (6 bases). The V end was cut by 2 bases, the J end by 8 bases, with 12 bases between. The germline gives CDR1 SGHDN, CDR2 FVKESK. The CDR3 extends over 13 amino acids. CDR3 sequence reads: CASSQIQTGGYTF. In nucleotides, the CDR3 is TGTGCCAGCAGCCAAATCCAGACAGGCGGCTACACCTTC.

This clone was detected once. The chain employs TRBV5-8 and TRBJ2-7, with D perhaps TRBD2 (6 bases). The CDR3 length is 15 residues. Trimming shortened V by 0 bases and J by 5 bases, and 15 bases separated the two germline ends. The V gene's germline CDR1 is SGHTS and CDR2 YDEGEE. CDR3 sequence reads: CASSLAPSVWNEQYF. In DNA form, the CDR3 reads TGTGCCAGCAGCTTGGCGCCTAGCGTGTGGAACGAGCAGTACTTC.

V is TRBV18 and J is TRBJ2-7; no reliable D call. V was shortened by 4 bases and J by 0 bases, with 10 bases between the two germline ends. The germline gives CDR1 KGHSH, CDR2 LQKENI. This CDR3 is built from 14 residues. The CDR3 nucleotides read TGTGCCAGCTCACGAGACTCCGGCTCCTACGAGCAGTACTTC. Translation: CASSRDSGSYEQYF.

Only a few counts were recorded for this clone. The chain carries TRBV4-2 and TRBJ2-3; TRBD2 aligns across 9 bases. CDR1 is LGHNA and CDR2 is YNFKEQ in the germline V gene. This CDR3 comprises 17 residues. V shed 1 base, J shed 3 bases, and the junction held 8 bases outside the gene matches. Here the CDR3 reads CASSQVGAGGRTDTQYF. In DNA, the CDR3 is TGTGCCAGCAGCCAAGTAGGGGCGGGGGGGCGAACAGATACGCAGTATTTT.

V is TRBV14 and J is TRBJ2-3, with TRBD2 matching over 8 bases. V lost 4 bases and J lost 7; bases outside the gene matches: 7. The CDR3 length is 14 residues. The germline V gene has CDR1 SGHDN and CDR2 FVKESK. CDR3 amino acids: CASSPTSGLNTQYF. CDR3 coding DNA: TGTGCCAGCAGCCCCACTAGCGGATTAAATACGCAGTATTTT.

The genes are TRBV11-2 and TRBJ1-6; TRBD1 might be the D (5 bases). Trimming took off 1 base at V and 4 bases at J, with 14 bases between the two ends. Germline loops: CDR1 SGHAT, CDR2 FQNNGV. CDR3 length equals 17 residues. The chain's CDR3 is CASSLGGGRLYNSPLHF. DNA for the CDR3: TGTGCCAGCAGCTTAGGGGGGGGGAGACTTTATAATTCACCCCTCCACTTT.

DNA of the CDR3: TGTGCCAGCAGCCAAATACAGGGGTCCTATGGCTACACCTTC. Translation: CASSQIQGSYGYTF. The J gene is TRBJ1-2, the V gene TRBV14, with TRBD1 matching over 7 bases. The CDR3 totals 14 residues. The V gene's germline CDR1 is SGHDN and CDR2 FVKESK. The V gene end was trimmed by 2 bases and the J gene end by 4 bases; junction bases not matched to a gene: 4.

The chain has TRBV5-5 and TRBJ1-2; 8 nucleotides line up with TRBD1. The germline CDR1 and CDR2 sequences are SGHKS and YYEKEE (reference sequence). The V segment lost 3 bases and the J segment 4 bases; nucleotides outside the gene matches: 17. The CDR3 is 18 residues long. The CDR3: CASSSQQPVDRAIYGYTF. The CDR3 coding sequence is TGTGCCAGCAGCTCGCAACAACCGGTGGACAGGGCCATCTATGGCTACACCTTC.

This clone was picked up one time. The chain is built from TRBV27 and TRBJ1-5; D may be TRBD1 (5 bases). Trimming removed 4 bases from V and 1 base from J, with 8 bases in between. CDR1 is MNHEY and CDR2 is SMNVEV in the germline V gene (reference sequence). CDR3 length: 14 residues. The CDR3 DNA sequence: TGTGCCAGCAGTTATCAGGGAAGCAATCAGCCCCAGCATTTT. It specifies CASSYQGSNQPQHF.

V is TRBV28 and J is TRBJ1-3; D may be TRBD1 (5 bases). There are 16 residues in the CDR3. The V end was cut by 7 bases, the J end by 1 base, with 17 bases between. Germline V lookup: CDR1 MDHEN, CDR2 SYDVKM. The CDR3 loop reads CASNPSWGWSGNTIYF. The CDR3 coding sequence is TGTGCCAGCAATCCTTCATGGGGCTGGTCTGGAAACACCATATATTTT.

The chain uses TRBV11-2 and TRBJ2-5, with D possibly TRBD2 on 5 matching bases. Trimming pared 3 bases from V and 1 base from J, leaving 9 bases between. This CDR3 has 14 amino acids. Germline V CDR1 and CDR2: SGHAT, FQNNGV. The DNA of the CDR3 is TGTGCCAGCAGCTTGACGACTATCCAAGAGACCCAGTACTTC. Its translation: CASSLTTIQETQYF.

This clone was found once. The chain joins TRBV11-1 to TRBJ1-1; the D gene is possibly TRBD1 (5 bases). Germline V gene lookup returns CDR1 SGHAT and CDR2 FQDESV (reference sequence). This CDR3 spans 15 amino acids. With 2 bases removed from V and 1 base from J, the gap between germline ends came to 11 bases. CDR3 in DNA: TGTGCCAGCAGCTTATCAGACAGACGGAACACTGAAGCTTTCTTT. It codes for CASSLSDRRNTEAFF. Supplemented by reference TRBV11-1 and TRBJ1-1, the full variable domain reads EAEVAQSPRYKITEKSQAVAFWCDPISGHATLYWYRQILGQGPELLVQFQDESVVDDSQLPKDRFSAERLKGVDSTLKIQPAELGDSAMYLCASSLSDRRNTEAFFGQGTRLTVV.

The chain employs TRBV30 and TRBJ2-1; TRBD2 agrees at 10 bases. Germline CDR1 is GTSNPN and CDR2 is SVGIG (reference sequence). The length of the CDR3 is 15 residues. The V and J ends lost 3 bases and 9 bases, in that order; junction bases with no gene match: 11. CDR3 in amino acids: CAWRPGSGRASEQFF. The CDR3 DNA follows: TGTGCCTGGAGGCCGGGGAGCGGGAGGGCCAGTGAGCAGTTCTTC. Drawing the rest from reference TRBV30 and TRBJ2-1, the complete variable domain is SQTIHQWPATLVQPVGSPLSLECTVEGTSNPNLYWYRQAAGRGLQLLFYSVGIGQISSEVPQNLSASRPQDRQFILSSKKLLLSDSGFYLCAWRPGSGRASEQFFGPGTRLTVL.

V gene TRBV2 combines with J gene TRBJ1-1, with 7 bases that match TRBD1. With V trimmed by 7 bases and J by 7 bases, 12 bases remained unmatched. CDR3 size: 14 residues. Germline V gives CDR1 SNHLY, CDR2 FYNNEI. In DNA form, the CDR3 reads TGTGCCAGCACTAACTCGGGGCAGGGGGGTGAAGCTTTCTTT. Translating gives CASTNSGQGGEAFF.

The rearrangement links TRBV29-1 to TRBJ2-2; a weak D match, TRBD1 (5 bases). The V and J ends lost 6 bases and 5 bases respectively, with 13 bases between them. In germline, CDR1 is SQVTM, CDR2 ANQGSEA. The CDR3 totals 13 residues. The CDR3, as DNA: TGCAGCGTGTGGGGCTCCGGGACCGGGGAGCTGTTTTTT. It yields the protein CSVWGSGTGELFF.

CDR3 DNA sequence: TGTGCCTGGAGTCCGGAGAGCACTGAAGCTTTCTTT. It specifies CAWSPESTEAFF. V is TRBV30 and J is TRBJ1-1, with no clear D. The CDR3 loop spans 12 amino acids. The V and J ends lost 2 bases and 4 bases respectively, with 8 bases between them. Germline CDR1 and CDR2: GTSNPN and SVGIG (reference sequence).

The gene calls are TRBV14 and TRBJ2-2; D gene ambiguous. V was clipped by 9 bases and J by 2 bases, with 13 bases between them. The CDR3 has 14 amino acids. The V gene's germline CDR1 is SGHDN and CDR2 FVKESK. The CDR3 loop is CASAAGFNTGELFF. CDR3 sequence (DNA): TGTGCCAGTGCGGCCGGGTTCAACACCGGGGAGCTGTTTTTT.

The V gene is TRBV7-8, the J gene TRBJ2-7; TRBD2 aligns across 11 bases. CDR3 length: 18 amino acids. V shed 0 bases and J 1 base; nucleotides not matched to a gene: 8. The germline V gene encodes CDR1 SGHVS and CDR2 FQNEAQ. The CDR3 DNA reads as TGTGCCAGCAGCTTAGCGCGGCTAGCGGGAGGAGGGTCCTACGAGCAGTACTTC. This encodes CASSLARLAGGGSYEQYF.

V usage is TRBV30 and J usage is TRBJ1-1; D not certain. The CDR3 length is 13 residues. Trimming pared 0 bases from V and 5 bases from J, leaving 10 bases between. Per the germline V gene, CDR1 is GTSNPN and CDR2 is SVGIG (reference sequence). The CDR3 reads CAWSVDGLTEAFF. Here the CDR3 DNA reads TGTGCCTGGAGTGTCGATGGCTTGACTGAAGCTTTCTTT.